These 16 T cell receptor beta chains came from one sample sequenced in a study of cytomegalovirus exposure and HLA in healthy donors. Primers included in the PCR were 60 Vbeta and 13 Jbeta primers. The method was immunoSEQ multiplex PCR; TCRdb's version includes in-frame clones alone and lacks a portion of them. This table has some 150,000 clones, 65% to 85% appearing once. Sequenced input: PBMCs. The receptors shown here come from a young man in good health and CMV-seronegative.

This clone has more than one count but fewer than ten. Other DNA sequences of this sample code for an identical CDR3. The rearrangement uses TRBV6-5 and TRBJ2-1; TRBD2 matches 8 bases. Looked up from germline, CDR1 is MNHEY and CDR2 is SVGAGI. The CDR3 is 15 amino acids. Unmatched junction bases numbered 4, after V lost 6 bases and J lost 0 bases. CDR3 protein: CASSPSGSSYNEQFF. The CDR3 coding sequence is TGTGCCAGCAGCCCCAGCGGGAGCTCCTACAATGAGCAGTTCTTC.

The chain employs TRBV5-6 and TRBJ1-5; maybe TRBD1 (6 bases). Trimming took off 4 bases at V and 3 bases at J, with 20 bases between the two ends. Germline V gene lookup returns CDR1 SGHDT and CDR2 YYEEEE. The CDR3 covers 17 residues. This CDR3 reads CASSPSGGAFLNQPQHF. DNA for the CDR3: TGTGCCAGCAGCCCTAGTGGGGGGGCTTTCCTCAATCAGCCCCAGCATTTT.

This rearrangement joins TRBV6-5 to TRBJ2-7; 8 bases align to TRBD1. V was clipped by 7 bases and J by 1 base; unmatched bases: 3. CDR3 length: 13 residues. Germline V gene lookup returns CDR1 MNHEY and CDR2 SVGAGI. DNA for the CDR3: TGTGCCAGCACCCGGACAGGGTCCTACGAGCAGTACTTC. It is translated as CASTRTGSYEQYF.

The rearrangement links TRBV7-9 to TRBJ2-2; TRBD1 matches at 9 bases. This CDR3 comprises 15 residues. Germline loops: CDR1 SEHNR, CDR2 FQNEAQ (reference sequence). The V gene end was trimmed by 7 bases and the J gene end by 3 bases; junction bases not matched to a gene: 6. The CDR3 DNA follows: TGTGCCAGCAAGCGGGACAGGGCGGACACCGGGGAGCTGTTTTTT. Translated: CASKRDRADTGELFF.

The chain couples TRBV5-1 to TRBJ1-1; TRBD1 matches at 7 bases. V shed 4 bases, J shed 0 bases, and the junction held 6 bases outside the gene matches. The CDR3 length is 15 residues. Looked up from germline, CDR1 is SGHRS and CDR2 is YFSETQ. CDR3 residues: CASSMRTGLNTEAFF. The CDR3 DNA sequence: TGCGCCAGCAGCATGCGGACAGGACTGAACACTGAAGCTTTCTTT.

The V and J genes are TRBV9 and TRBJ2-3, with 10 nucleotides matching TRBD2. Losses at the gene ends were 7 bases for V and 2 bases for J; bases not matched to a gene: 13. Germline V CDR1 and CDR2: SGDLS, YYNGEE. The CDR3 has 17 amino acids. CDR3 nucleotide sequence: TGTGCCAGCGGGTCGGGAAGTAGCGGGGGGCTCACAGATACGCAGTATTTT. It encodes CASGSGSSGGLTDTQYF.

This chain connects TRBV6-5 to TRBJ2-1, with TRBD2 matching over 7 bases. Germline V gene lookup returns CDR1 MNHEY and CDR2 SVGAGI. The CDR3 contains 14 residues. J gave up 7 bases and V 2 bases, and 5 bases lay outside the gene matches. CDR3 region: CASSYTGLKNEQFF. CDR3 sequence (DNA): TGTGCCAGCAGTTACACGGGACTAAAGAATGAGCAGTTCTTC.

The chain recombines TRBV28 with TRBJ1-2, with TRBD1 matching 8 bases. The J segment lost 8 bases and the V segment lost 6 bases, leaving 5 bases of the junction unmatched. Germline V lookup: CDR1 MDHEN, CDR2 SYDVKM. The CDR3 length is 12 residues. The CDR3: CASRPGGRGYTF. The CDR3 bases are TGTGCCAGCAGACCAGGGGGCCGGGGCTACACCTTC.

The chain recombines TRBV28 with TRBJ2-1; D might be TRBD1 (6 bases). The V end was cut by 5 bases, the J end by 10 bases, with 21 bases between. CDR1 is MDHEN, CDR2 SYDVKM, per germline. The CDR3 has 15 amino acids. The CDR3 here is CASSTDGTLRGEQFF. In nucleotides, the CDR3 is TGTGCCAGCAGTACCGACGGGACATTACGGGGAGAGCAGTTCTTC.

This clone was counted a few times. This rearrangement joins TRBV25-1 to TRBJ2-5; 9 positions match TRBD2. Germline values: CDR1 MGHDK, CDR2 SYGVNS. The CDR3 consists of 16 residues. Unmatched junction bases numbered 9, after V lost 2 bases and J lost 5 bases. The CDR3 DNA reads TGTGCCAGCAGTGAAGACCGGACTAGCGTTGTCGAGACCCAGTACTTC. Residues: CASSEDRTSVVETQYF.

The rearrangement links TRBV5-4 to TRBJ2-2; 8 positions agree with TRBD1. V trimming: 2 bases; J trimming: 4 bases; junction bases outside the gene matches: 10. CDR1 SGHNT and CDR2 YYREEE come from the germline V gene (reference sequence). CDR3 length: 17 residues. The CDR3 reads CASSLGPGQVTTGELFF. The CDR3 DNA reads as TGTGCCAGCAGCTTAGGGCCGGGACAGGTAACCACCGGGGAGCTGTTTTTT.

The chain is built from TRBV9 and TRBJ2-2, with D possibly matching TRBD2 (5 bases). Per germline, CDR1 SGDLS and CDR2 YYNGEE. Trimming shortened V by 2 bases and J by 3 bases, and 11 bases separated the two germline ends. The CDR3 is 15 amino acids. The CDR3 nucleotides read TGTGCCAGCAGCGTCCGCGGGTGGGACACCGGGGAGCTGTTTTTT. Its protein product is CASSVRGWDTGELFF.

This clone was observed a few times. This chain links TRBV9 with TRBJ2-7, with TRBD2 as a possible D gene (5 bases). This CDR3 region has 14 residues. Trimming left V 3 bases short and J 3 bases short, with 13 bases between. CDR1 SGDLS and CDR2 YYNGEE come from the germline V gene. CDR3 in amino acids: CASSGGSGSYEQYF. CDR3 DNA: TGTGCCAGCAGCGGAGGATCGGGAAGCTACGAGCAGTACTTC.

This clone occurred once. This sequence joins TRBV6-6 and TRBJ1-3, with D perhaps TRBD1 (6 bases). The CDR3 has 14 residues. Germline assignment: CDR1 MNHNY and CDR2 SVGAGI (reference sequence). Trimming took 7 bases from V and 4 from J, leaving 14 bases between them. CDR3 bases: TGTGCCAGCACTCCAGGGGTAGGCGGAAACACCATATATTTT. Protein product: CASTPGVGGNTIYF.

J is TRBJ2-7 and V is TRBV28; D is possibly TRBD1 (6 bases). Trimming pared 6 bases from V and 3 bases from J, leaving 15 bases between. Per the germline V gene, CDR1 is MDHEN and CDR2 is SYDVKM. CDR3 length equals 14 residues. CDR3 DNA sequence: TGTGCCAGCAGCGTACAGGGATTCGGCTACGAGCAGTACTTC. It is translated as CASSVQGFGYEQYF.

The chain is built from TRBV2 and TRBJ2-5; perhaps TRBD1 as D (6 bases). Matching the DNA end better, TRBJ2-7 makes the J call doubtful. CDR1 is SNHLY, CDR2 FYNNEI, per germline. This CDR3 has 11 amino acids. CDR3 sequence: CASKEGGEQYF. The CDR3 DNA reads TGTGCCAGCAAGGAAGGGGGCGAGCAGTACTTC.